This note documents a single T cell receptor beta chain sequence. What it binds is not known. The entry originates in a study of cytomegalovirus exposure and HLA in healthy donors. General study findings and limits: Diagnosis of cytomegalovirus status made by the classifier reportedly showed high specificity and sensitivity. TCR sequences were mostly rare, though some public TCRs occurred in many donors.

Germline values: CDR1 MNHEY, CDR2 SVGAGI. This CDR3 spans 15 amino acids. The junction had 1 base not matched to a gene; V was cut back by 4 bases and J by 0 bases. PCR was performed using 60 Vbeta and 13 Jbeta primers. The table came from immunoSEQ multiplex PCR; TCRdb's copy has only in-frame clones and leaves some out. The sample holds about 130,000 clones. This rearrangement joins TRBV6-5 to TRBJ2-2; 8 bases map to TRBD2. The sequencing input was PBMCs. The TCR was taken from a man aged 18 to 30 in good health and CMV-seronegative. CDR3 residues: CASSLRGANTGELFF. In DNA, the CDR3 is TGTGCCAGCAGTTTGCGGGGGGCGAACACCGGGGAGCTGTTTTTT.